These 4 T cell receptor beta chains were sequenced from one sample in a study of response to subunit inactivated influenza vaccine. From the RT-PCR reads, TCRdb called clonotypes with MiXCR, one entry per CDR3 protein. The table records hundreds of thousands of distinct CDR3 sequences, approximately 15% of them present only once. The material was PBMCs from blood, obtained less than 15 days before vaccination. These receptors were collected from a man aged 50-60 years who received an inactivated influenza vaccine.

There are a few counts of this clonotype. The V call is TRBV10-3, the J call TRBJ1-2; D may be TRBD1 (5 bases). The CDR3 runs 12 residues. The germline CDR1 and CDR2 sequences are ENHRY and SYGVKD. V was cut by 4 bases and J by 3 bases, with 6 bases left in between. The CDR3 region is CAISVGDYGYTF. As DNA, the CDR3 is TGTGCCATCAGTGTGGGGGACTATGGCTACACCTTC.

The chain uses TRBV12-3 or TRBV12-4 and TRBJ1-5; no reliable D call. This CDR3 has 14 amino acids. The ends were cut back, 1 base at V and 7 bases at J, with 11 bases in the middle. The CDR3 sequence is CASSLDGFRQPQHF. In nucleotides, the CDR3 is TGTGCCAGCAGTTTAGACGGGTTCAGGCAGCCCCAGCATTTT.

This clonotype appeared a few times. The V call is TRBV7-8, the J call TRBJ2-6; D is perhaps TRBD1 (5 bases). From germline, CDR1 is SGHVS and CDR2 FQNEAQ. The CDR3 loop spans 19 amino acids. With 2 bases removed from V and 0 bases from J, the gap between germline ends came to 17 bases. The CDR3 DNA sequence: TGTGCCAGCAGCTTATTCCGACAGCCTATCCTCTCTGGGGCCAACGTCCTGACTTTC. It specifies CASSLFRQPILSGANVLTF.

The rearrangement uses TRBV10-3 and TRBJ2-3, with unresolved D. Germline V CDR1 and CDR2: ENHRY, SYGVKD. The CDR3 has 15 residues. Trimming took off 3 bases at V and 2 bases at J, with 12 bases between the two ends. CDR3: CAISDPAASTDTQYF. The CDR3 DNA sequence: TGTGCCATCAGTGACCCTGCAGCGTCCACAGATACGCAGTATTTT.